Below, one TCR beta chain is given with its context. Its antigen remains unidentified. The data were produced by immunoSEQ multiplex PCR, yet TCRdb's version contains in-frame clones alone and is incomplete. The sample records more than 50,000 clones, about nine tenths being singletons. The sample is drawn from a study of OX40 agonist ivuxolimab in advanced cancers. Whole-study findings and limits: Relatively little clonal expansion, among the lowest observed, appeared in partial responders at 0.1-3.0 mg/kg.

CDR3 length: 13 residues. CDR1 SQVTM and CDR2 ANQGSEA come from the germline V gene. The sequence came from an adult with an advanced solid tumor such as melanoma, head and neck, liver or kidney cancer. Here the sequenced sample was CD4+ or CD8+ T cells sorted from blood, taken in a trial of the OX40 agonist ivuxolimab. The gene calls are TRBV29-1 and TRBJ1-1, with 7 bases identical to TRBD1. CDR3 sequence reads: CALVRAGGTEAFF. Written as DNA, the CDR3 is TGCGCCCTAGTCAGGGCAGGGGGTACTGAAGCTTTCTTT.